This T cell receptor (beta chain) was found in a study of blood T cell repertoires in COVID-19. Overall study: The United States, Italy and Spain were the sources of the acute and convalescent COVID-19 samples. PBMCs, B-cell-depleted T cells, or T cells provided the cDNA or gDNA that made up the material.

As originally analysed: Reference gene primer amplification gave nucleated cell count estimates. Clones were sequenced by immunoSEQ multiplex PCR, and TCRdb holds only the in-frame ones, with some missing. For V, J and clone size, that table is used; D and trimming come from the DNA. This sample has over 200,000 clones; 65% to 85% occur once, and the top ten carry around 4.4%. The CDR3 consists of 15 residues. Looked up from germline, CDR1 is SGHAT and CDR2 is FQNNGV. Between the trimmed V and J ends, which lost 0 bases and 4 bases, there was a span of 9 bases. The specimen sequenced was peripheral blood. The chain has TRBV11-2 and TRBJ1-4, with D possibly TRBD1 on 6 matching bases. This sequence originates from a man in his forties or fifties with active or convalescent COVID-19. The CDR3 DNA is TGTGCCAGCAGCTTAGACGGGACATTTAATGAAAAACTGTTTTTT. Encoded protein: CASSLDGTFNEKLFF. Complete variable domain (other parts from reference TRBV11-2 and TRBJ1-4): EAGVAQSPRYKIIEKRQSVAFWCNPISGHATLYWYQQILGQGPKLLIQFQNNGVVDDSQLPKDRFSAERLKGVDSTLKIQPAKLEDSAVYLCASSLDGTFNEKLFFGSGTQLSVL.